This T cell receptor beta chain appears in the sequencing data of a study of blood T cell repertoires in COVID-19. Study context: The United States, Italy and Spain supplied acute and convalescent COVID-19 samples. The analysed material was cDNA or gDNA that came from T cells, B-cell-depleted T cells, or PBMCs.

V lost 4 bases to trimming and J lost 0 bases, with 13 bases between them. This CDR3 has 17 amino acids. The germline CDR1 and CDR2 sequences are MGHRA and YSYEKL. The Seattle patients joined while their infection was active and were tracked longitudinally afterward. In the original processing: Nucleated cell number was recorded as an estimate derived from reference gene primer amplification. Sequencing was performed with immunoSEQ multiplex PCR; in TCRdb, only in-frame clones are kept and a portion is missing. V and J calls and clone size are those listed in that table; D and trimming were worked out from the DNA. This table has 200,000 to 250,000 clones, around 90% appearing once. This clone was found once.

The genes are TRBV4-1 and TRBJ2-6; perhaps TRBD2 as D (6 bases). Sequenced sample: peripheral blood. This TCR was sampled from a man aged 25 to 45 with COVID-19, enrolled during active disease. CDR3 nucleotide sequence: TGCGCCAGCAGCCGCGGGACCAGGGCCTCTGGGGCCAACGTCCTGACTTTC. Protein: CASSRGTRASGANVLTF.